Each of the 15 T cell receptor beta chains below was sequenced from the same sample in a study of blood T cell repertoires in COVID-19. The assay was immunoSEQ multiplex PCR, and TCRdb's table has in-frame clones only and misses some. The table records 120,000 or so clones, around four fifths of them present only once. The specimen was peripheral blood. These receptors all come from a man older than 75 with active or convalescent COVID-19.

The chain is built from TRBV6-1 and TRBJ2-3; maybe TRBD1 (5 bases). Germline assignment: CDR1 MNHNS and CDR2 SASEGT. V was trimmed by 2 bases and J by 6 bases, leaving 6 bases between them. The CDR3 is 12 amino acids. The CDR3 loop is CASSENRDTQYF. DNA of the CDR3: TGTGCCAGCAGTGAAAACAGGGATACGCAGTATTTT.

The CDR3 DNA is TGTGCCAGCAGTTGGGGGGACAGGAAGAACACTGAAGCTTTCTTT. Translated, it gives CASSWGDRKNTEAFF. The genes are TRBV28 and TRBJ1-1; TRBD1 agrees at 8 bases. The CDR3 extends over 15 amino acids. The germline V gene has CDR1 MDHEN and CDR2 SYDVKM. The V gene end was trimmed by 4 bases and the J gene end by 1 base; junction bases not matched to a gene: 5.

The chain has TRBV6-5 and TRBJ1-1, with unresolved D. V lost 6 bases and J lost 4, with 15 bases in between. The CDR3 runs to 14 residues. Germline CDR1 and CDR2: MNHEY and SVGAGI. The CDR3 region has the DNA TGTGCCAGCAGCCAGAGGGAGGGTAGCACTGAAGCTTTCTTT. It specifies CASSQREGSTEAFF.

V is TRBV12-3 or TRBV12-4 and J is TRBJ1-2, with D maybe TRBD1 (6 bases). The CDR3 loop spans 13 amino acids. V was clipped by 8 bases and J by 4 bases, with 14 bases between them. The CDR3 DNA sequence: TGTGCCAGCGGAGAACAGGGTACCTATGGCTACACCTTC. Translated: CASGEQGTYGYTF.

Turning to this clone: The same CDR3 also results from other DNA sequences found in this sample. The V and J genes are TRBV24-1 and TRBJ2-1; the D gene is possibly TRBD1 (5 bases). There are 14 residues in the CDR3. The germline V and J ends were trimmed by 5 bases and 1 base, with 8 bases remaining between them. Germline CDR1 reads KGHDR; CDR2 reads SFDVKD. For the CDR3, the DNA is TGTGCCACCAGTGCAGGGTCTTCCTACAATGAGCAGTTCTTC. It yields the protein CATSAGSSYNEQFF.

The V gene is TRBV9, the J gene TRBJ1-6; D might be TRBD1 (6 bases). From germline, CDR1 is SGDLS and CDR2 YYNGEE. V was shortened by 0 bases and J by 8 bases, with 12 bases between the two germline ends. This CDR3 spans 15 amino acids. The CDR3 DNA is TGTGCCAGCAGCGTAGCATCACAGGGATATTCACCCCTCCACTTT. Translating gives CASSVASQGYSPLHF.

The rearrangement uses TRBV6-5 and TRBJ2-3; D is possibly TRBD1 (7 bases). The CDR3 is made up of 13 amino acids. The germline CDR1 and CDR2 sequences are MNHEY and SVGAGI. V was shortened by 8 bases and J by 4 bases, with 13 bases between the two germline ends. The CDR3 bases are TGTGCCAGCTCCACAGGGGAGGCAGATACGCAGTATTTT. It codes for CASSTGEADTQYF.

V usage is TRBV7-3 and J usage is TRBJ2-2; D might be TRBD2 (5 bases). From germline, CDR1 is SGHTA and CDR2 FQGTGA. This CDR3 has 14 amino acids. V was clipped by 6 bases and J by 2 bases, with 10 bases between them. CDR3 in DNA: TGTGCCAGCAGACGACTAAGTAACACCGGGGAGCTGTTTTTT. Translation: CASRRLSNTGELFF.

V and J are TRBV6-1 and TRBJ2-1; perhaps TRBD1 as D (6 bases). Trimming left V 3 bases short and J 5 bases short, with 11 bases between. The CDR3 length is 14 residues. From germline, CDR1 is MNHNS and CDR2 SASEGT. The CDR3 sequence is CASSDHGTNNEQFF. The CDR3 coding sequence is TGTGCCAGCAGTGACCACGGGACAAACAATGAGCAGTTCTTC.

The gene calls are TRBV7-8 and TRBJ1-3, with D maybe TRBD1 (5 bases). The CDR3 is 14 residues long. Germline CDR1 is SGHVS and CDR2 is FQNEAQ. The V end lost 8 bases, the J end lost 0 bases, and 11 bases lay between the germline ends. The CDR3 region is CASVETVSGNTIYF. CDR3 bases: TGTGCCAGCGTGGAGACAGTCTCTGGAAACACCATATATTTT. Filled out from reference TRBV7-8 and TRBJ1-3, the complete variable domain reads GAGVSQSPRYKVAKRGQDVALRCDPISGHVSLFWYQQALGQGPEFLTYFQNEAQLDKSGLPSDRFFAERPEGSVSTLKIQRTQQEDSAVYLCASVETVSGNTIYFGEGSWLTVV.

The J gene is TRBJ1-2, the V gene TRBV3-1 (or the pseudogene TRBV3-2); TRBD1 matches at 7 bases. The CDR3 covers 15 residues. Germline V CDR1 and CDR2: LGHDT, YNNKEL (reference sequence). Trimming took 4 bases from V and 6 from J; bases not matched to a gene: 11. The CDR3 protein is CASSPILRGQDGYTF. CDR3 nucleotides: TGTGCCAGCAGCCCGATTTTGAGGGGGCAGGATGGCTACACCTTC.

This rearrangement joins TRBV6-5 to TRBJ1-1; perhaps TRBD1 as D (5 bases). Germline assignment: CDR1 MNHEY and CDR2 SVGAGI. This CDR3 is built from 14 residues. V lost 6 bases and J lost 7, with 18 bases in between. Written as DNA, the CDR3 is TGTGCCAGCAGCACCAAGGGAAGGGGTCATGAAGCTTTCTTT. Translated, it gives CASSTKGRGHEAFF.

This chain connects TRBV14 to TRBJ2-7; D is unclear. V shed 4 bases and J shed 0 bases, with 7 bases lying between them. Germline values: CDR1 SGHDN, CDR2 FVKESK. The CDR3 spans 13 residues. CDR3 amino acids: CASSLPVSYEQYF. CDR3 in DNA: TGTGCCAGCAGCCTTCCAGTCTCCTACGAGCAGTACTTC.

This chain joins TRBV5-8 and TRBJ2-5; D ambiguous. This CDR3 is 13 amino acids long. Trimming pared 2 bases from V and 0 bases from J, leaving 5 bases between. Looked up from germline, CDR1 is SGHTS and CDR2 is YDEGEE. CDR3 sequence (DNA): TGTGCCAGCAGCTTCCGTTACCAAGAGACCCAGTACTTC. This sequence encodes CASSFRYQETQYF.

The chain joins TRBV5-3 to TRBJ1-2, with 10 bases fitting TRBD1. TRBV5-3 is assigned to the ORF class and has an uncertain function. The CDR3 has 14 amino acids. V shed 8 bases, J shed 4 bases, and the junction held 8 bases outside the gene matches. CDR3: CARNPGQGSYGYTF. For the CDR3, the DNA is TGTGCCAGGAATCCGGGACAGGGGAGCTATGGCTACACCTTC.